This TCR beta chain was sequenced for a study of graft-versus-host responses after intestinal transplantation. For the study at large: Multivisceral, liver-intestinal, or isolated intestinal transplants were received by the recipients. General study findings and limits: Recipient-marrow GvH clones were detected, some having first appeared in ileum or blood. The presence of high graft-versus-host to host-versus-graft clonal ratios in allografts characterized patients with graft-donor T cell macrochimerism.

Repertoires were generated with immunoSEQ multiplex PCR, while TCRdb's copy carries only in-frame clones and drops some. The table includes some 90,000 clones, roughly 90% detected once. Trimming took 4 bases from V and 6 from J; bases not matched to a gene: 16. The CDR3 length is 18 residues. In germline, CDR1 is SGHRS, CDR2 YFSETQ. This clone was detected once. Its antigen remains unknown. The TCR was taken from a human donor who received an intestinal transplant. The sequencing used unstimulated CD4+ T cells sorted from spleen or lymph node cells, collected before intestinal transplant. This chain links TRBV5-1 with TRBJ1-2; the match to TRBD1 covers 12 bases. The DNA for the CDR3 is TGCGCCAGCAGCCCCCGGGACAGGGGGCCTCTCCAGGACGATGGCTACACCTTC. Its protein is CASSPRDRGPLQDDGYTF.